This TCR beta chain derives from a study of human T cells and chemical hapten exposure. Time point defined: pre-sensitization, week 0. Treatment given: therapeutic diphenylcyclopropenone sensitization with weekly scalp DPC. TCRdb recomputed calls from the RACE reads with MiXCR, one row per CDR3 protein. The table shows 350,000 to 450,000 distinct CDR3 sequences, with about 5.1% occurring only once. A few counts support this clonotype. Germline CDR1 reads MNHEY; CDR2 reads SVGEGT. Trimming took 5 bases from V and 7 from J; bases not matched to a gene: 4. This CDR3 is 13 amino acids long. This TCR came from a woman in her fifties or sixties with alopecia areata. Some clones in this sample may be carry-over from other donors' samples. The chain recombines TRBV6-2 or TRBV6-3 with TRBJ1-2, with 10 positions matching TRBD1. The input for sequencing was whole blood, taken in connection with sensitization to the hapten diphenylcyclopropenone (DPC). The CDR3: CASSQTGGRGYTF. The CDR3 region has the DNA TGTGCCAGCAGTCAGACAGGGGGCCGTGGCTACACCTTC.